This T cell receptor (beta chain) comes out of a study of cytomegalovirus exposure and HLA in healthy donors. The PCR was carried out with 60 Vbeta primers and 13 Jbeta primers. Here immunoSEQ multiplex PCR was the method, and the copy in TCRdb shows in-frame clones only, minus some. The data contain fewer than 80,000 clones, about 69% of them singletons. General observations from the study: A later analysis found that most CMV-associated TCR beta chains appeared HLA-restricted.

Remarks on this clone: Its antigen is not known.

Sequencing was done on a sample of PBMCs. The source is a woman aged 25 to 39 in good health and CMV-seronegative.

The CDR3 here is CASSGGLGRGELFF. CDR3 DNA sequence: TGTGCCAGCAGTGGGGGACTAGGTCGTGGGGAGCTGTTTTTT. The genes are TRBV2 and TRBJ2-2, with 8 positions matching TRBD2. Per germline, CDR1 SNHLY and CDR2 FYNNEI. This CDR3 comprises 14 residues. V shed 4 bases and J 8 bases; nucleotides not matched to a gene: 6.